The clone carrying this T cell receptor beta chain came up a few times. Its antigen is currently unknown. These data are taken from a study of CD8 T cells in ankylosing spondylitis. Deletions cut 5 bases from V and 15 bases from J, with 17 bases between. CDR3 length equals 12 residues. Germline CDR1 and CDR2: SGHTA and FQGNSA. A single record per CDR3 protein comes from TCRdb applying MiXCR to the 5' RACE reads. The sample lists 670,000 or so distinct CDR3 sequences; around 20% were seen once. Overall study findings and caveats: A motif of roughly eight highly homologous TCR beta variants was seen as apparently characteristic of ankylosing spondylitis blood.

This receptor was taken from a male donor with ankylosing spondylitis. The genes are TRBV7-2 and TRBJ2-1; D gene unclear. The sequenced material came from blood, either unsorted or a sorted T cell fraction (not recorded which). CDR3 protein: CASSPNYLDRFF. Here the CDR3 DNA reads TGTGCCAGCAGCCCAAATTACCTAGATCGGTTCTTC. The variable domain in full, completed from reference TRBV7-2 and TRBJ2-1, reads GAGVSQSPSNKVTEKGKDVELRCDPISGHTALYWYRQSLGQGLEFLIYFQGNSAPDKSGLPSDRFSAERTGGSVSTLTIQRTQQEDSAVYLCASSPNYLDRFFGPGTRLTVL.